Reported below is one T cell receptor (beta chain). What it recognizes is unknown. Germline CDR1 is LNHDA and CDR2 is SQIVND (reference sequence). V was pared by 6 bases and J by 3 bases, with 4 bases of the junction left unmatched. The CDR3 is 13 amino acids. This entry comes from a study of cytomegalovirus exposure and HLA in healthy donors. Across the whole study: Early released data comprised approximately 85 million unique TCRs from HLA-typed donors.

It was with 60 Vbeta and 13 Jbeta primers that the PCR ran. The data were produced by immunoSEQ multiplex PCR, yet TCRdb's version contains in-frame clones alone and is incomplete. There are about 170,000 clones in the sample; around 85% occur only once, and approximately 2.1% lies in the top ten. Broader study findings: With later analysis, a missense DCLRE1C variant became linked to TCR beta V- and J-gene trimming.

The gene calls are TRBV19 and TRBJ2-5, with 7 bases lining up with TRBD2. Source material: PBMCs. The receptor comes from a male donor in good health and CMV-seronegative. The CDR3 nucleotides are TGTGCCAGTAGCCGCCGGGGGGAAGAGACCCAGTACTTC. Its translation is CASSRRGEETQYF. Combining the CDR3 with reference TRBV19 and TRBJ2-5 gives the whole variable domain DGGITQSPKYLFRKEGQNVTLSCEQNLNHDAMYWYRQDPGQGLRLIYYSQIVNDFQKGDIAEGYSVSREKKESFPLTVTSAQKNPTAFYLCASSRRGEETQYFGPGTRLLVL.